The rows below give T cell receptor beta chains drawn from one sample of a study of cytomegalovirus exposure and HLA in healthy donors. The table came from immunoSEQ multiplex PCR; TCRdb's copy has only in-frame clones and leaves some out. This table lists about 25,000 clones. The specimen sequenced was PBMCs. All receptors come from a male donor in good health and CMV-seropositive. The conserved cysteine and the conserved F or W are not part of the CDR3 here. Fields, in order: CDR3 protein, V gene.

CDR3: ASSLRGSPLQPQH
V: TRBV11-2

CDR3: AWSVSAKWREKLF
V: TRBV30

CDR3: ASSQTGGYYNEQF
V: TRBV4-3

CDR3: ASSQGTGGGTEAF
V: TRBV4-1

CDR3: ASSKPGLAGVEQY
V: TRBV6-5

CDR3: ASAGGINEQY
V: TRBV5-1

CDR3: ASSSGTGDTYGYT
V: TRBV6-5

CDR3: ASSLDRYKNTEAF
V: TRBV11-2

CDR3: AWSERDRGIQETQY
V: TRBV30

CDR3: ASTVGANPSYEQY
V: TRBV2

CDR3: ASSLDWDRGHLDTGELF
V: TRBV11-2

CDR3: ASSNSYNEQF
V: TRBV19

CDR3: ASSLAQGQGYEQY
V: TRBV7-7

CDR3: ASSPGEDQPQH
V: TRBV6-6

CDR3: ASSLEGTGGDNEQF
V: TRBV11-3

CDR3: ASRDRLVGSGGGDTQY
V: TRBV7-9

CDR3: ASRIRGSGANVLT
V: TRBV19

CDR3: ASSSIDEQY
V: TRBV7-9

CDR3: ASSLREKAF
V: TRBV28

CDR3: ASSSVSSGNTIY
V: TRBV27

CDR3: ASSRDTSYEQY
V: TRBV6-5

CDR3: ASSLVRDTEAF
V: TRBV11-2

CDR3: SVDPLYNEQF
V: TRBV29-1

CDR3: ASRKGGQGSDEQY
V: TRBV28

CDR3: ASSQVLSSYNEQF
V: TRBV4-1

CDR3: ASSLAGGVGYEQY
V: TRBV7-2

CDR3: ASSLSLAGGNEQF
V: TRBV7-2

CDR3: ASSFGTDSSYEQY
V: TRBV28

CDR3: ASSDNWASSNQPQH
V: TRBV2

CDR3: ASSEGQGNEKLF
V: TRBV6-1

CDR3: ASSRLSGASTDTQY
V: TRBV7-3

CDR3: ASSLGRSNTEAF
V: TRBV27

CDR3: ASSRGLAYTDTQY
V: TRBV5-1

CDR3: ASRLGRTLKYATGELF
V: TRBV19

CDR3: ASSLGGVSMIQY
V: TRBV7-9

CDR3: ASRADYSNQPQH
V: TRBV19

CDR3: ASSFSFGAEKLF
V: TRBV11-2

CDR3: ASSGREGHENEQF
V: TRBV18

CDR3: ASSFQNYEQY
V: TRBV28

CDR3: ASSLPGAGGKQF
V: TRBV5-4

CDR3: ASSDRAGFTEAF
V: TRBV2

CDR3: AWSVLGLAITDTQY
V: TRBV30

CDR3: ASRPVRGSPYEQY
V: TRBV11-2

CDR3: ASRMTLTDTQY
V: TRBV6-5

CDR3: SVGGGNYGYT
V: TRBV29-1

CDR3: ASTRQGDEQY
V: TRBV6-5